Below are 9 T cell receptor beta chains sequenced from a single sample in a study of blood T cell repertoires in COVID-19. Using immunoSEQ multiplex PCR, the repertoire was profiled, and TCRdb retains in-frame clones only, with some absent. The table lists 250,000 to 300,000 clones, 80% to 90% of them singletons. Sequencing used PBMCs or T cells enriched from blood (not recorded which). These receptors all stem from a man aged 18 to 30 who had recovered from COVID-19.

V gene TRBV19 combines with J gene TRBJ2-1; 8 bases agree with TRBD2. J was trimmed by 9 bases and V by 4 bases; bases with no gene match: 5. This CDR3 comprises 13 residues. Germline assignment: CDR1 LNHDA and CDR2 SQIVND (reference sequence). The CDR3, as DNA: TGTGCCAGTAGTAGGACTAGCTTGGGTGAGCAGTTCTTC. Protein product: CASSRTSLGEQFF.

The chain is built from TRBV11-2 and TRBJ2-2, with 9 bases that match TRBD1. V dropped 1 base and J dropped 3; count of bases not matched to a gene: 9. The length of the CDR3 is 18 residues. The germline V gene has CDR1 SGHAT and CDR2 FQNNGV. The CDR3 spells CASSLGAWTGADTGELFF. DNA of the CDR3: TGTGCCAGCAGCTTAGGGGCTTGGACAGGGGCCGACACCGGGGAGCTGTTTTTT.

The V gene is TRBV2, the J gene TRBJ2-2; weak D call: TRBD2 (6 bases). V was pared by 7 bases and J by 4 bases, with 19 bases between. This CDR3 has 16 amino acids. The germline gives CDR1 SNHLY, CDR2 FYNNEI. The CDR3 region has the DNA TGTGCCAGCACCCTAGCGATTGTTCCGGGCACCGGGGAGCTGTTTTTT. This sequence encodes CASTLAIVPGTGELFF.

The rearrangement links TRBV19 to TRBJ2-7, with D maybe TRBD1 (6 bases). With 5 bases removed from V and 5 bases from J, the gap between germline ends came to 10 bases. This CDR3 is 12 amino acids long. Germline V lookup: CDR1 LNHDA, CDR2 SQIVND (reference sequence). The CDR3 is CASSSGVHEQYF. In DNA form, the CDR3 reads TGTGCCAGTAGTTCAGGGGTACACGAGCAGTACTTC.

The chain links TRBV30 to TRBJ1-6, with D perhaps TRBD1 (5 bases). The CDR3 length is 11 residues. Trimming removed 3 bases from V and 8 bases from J, with 5 bases in between. Per germline, CDR1 GTSNPN and CDR2 SVGIG (reference sequence). The CDR3 DNA sequence: TGTGCCTGGAGACAGGATTCACCCCTCCACTTT. It yields the protein CAWRQDSPLHF.

The genes are TRBV7-2 and TRBJ1-3; unclear D gene. The V gene's germline CDR1 is SGHTA and CDR2 FQGNSA. The CDR3 consists of 16 residues. Between the trimmed V and J ends, which lost 2 bases and 0 bases, there was a span of 11 bases. The CDR3 DNA reads as TGTGCCAGCAGCTTATCCCCTAAGCTCTCTGGAAACACCATATATTTT. Its protein is CASSLSPKLSGNTIYF.

The chain carries TRBV7-9 and TRBJ2-1; TRBD2 is a possible D gene (11 bases). Germline-derived CDR1 and CDR2 are SEHNR and FQNEAQ (reference sequence). The CDR3 sequence is 19 residues long. Trimming pared 2 bases from V and 10 bases from J, leaving 30 bases between. CDR3 nucleotides: TGTGCCAGCAGCTTACCGGGACAGGGGAAAACTAGCGGGAGATTAGAGCAGTTCTTC. Protein sequence: CASSLPGQGKTSGRLEQFF.

The genes are TRBV19 and TRBJ2-7; 7 bases fit TRBD1. This CDR3 comprises 16 residues. Losses at the gene ends were 1 base for V and 2 bases for J; bases not matched to a gene: 8. Per the germline V gene, CDR1 is LNHDA and CDR2 is SQIVND (reference sequence). The DNA of the CDR3 is TGTGCCAGTAGTATAGTGGCCGGGACAGCAACCTACGAGCAGTACTTC. Translating it yields CASSIVAGTATYEQYF.

CDR3 region: CASSLFLAGTSTDTQYF. In DNA form, the CDR3 reads TGTGCCAGCAGTTTATTCCTAGCGGGAACTAGCACAGATACGCAGTATTTT. The chain links TRBV28 to TRBJ2-3; 9 bases align to TRBD2. There are 17 residues in the CDR3. V dropped 1 base and J dropped 0; count of bases not matched to a gene: 5. CDR1 MDHEN and CDR2 SYDVKM come from the germline V gene.